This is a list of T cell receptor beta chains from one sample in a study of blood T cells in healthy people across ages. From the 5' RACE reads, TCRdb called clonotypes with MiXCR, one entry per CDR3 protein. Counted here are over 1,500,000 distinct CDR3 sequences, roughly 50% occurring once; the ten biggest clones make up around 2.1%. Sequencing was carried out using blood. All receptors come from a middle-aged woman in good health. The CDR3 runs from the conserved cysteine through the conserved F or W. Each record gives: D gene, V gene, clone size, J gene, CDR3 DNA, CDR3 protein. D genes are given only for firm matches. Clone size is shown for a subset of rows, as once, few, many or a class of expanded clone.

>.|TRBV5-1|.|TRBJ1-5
TGCGCCAGCAGCTTAGGCAAACCCAATCAGCCCCAGCATTTT
CASSLGKPNQPQHF
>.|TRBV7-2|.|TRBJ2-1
TGTGCCAGCAGCCCCAGGGGTAGCACCTACAATGAGCAGTTCTTC
CASSPRGSTYNEQFF
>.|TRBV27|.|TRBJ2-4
TGTGCCAGCAGTTACGCAAACCGCGGGGAAGAGTACTTC
CASSYANRGEEYF
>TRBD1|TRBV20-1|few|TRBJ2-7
TGCAGTGCTAGGCGACCGGACAGGGTCTCCTACGAGCAGTACTTC
CSARRPDRVSYEQYF
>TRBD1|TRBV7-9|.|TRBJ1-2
TGTGCCAGCAGCGTGGGACAGGGGACGGTCGATGGCTACACCTTC
CASSVGQGTVDGYTF
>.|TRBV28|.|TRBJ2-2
TGTGCCAGCAGTTTACCGGGGGCTACGAACACCGGGGAGCTGTTTTTT
CASSLPGATNTGELFF
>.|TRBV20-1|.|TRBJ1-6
TGCAGTGTGGGGACGCCTAGGTATAATTCACCCCTCCACTTT
CSVGTPRYNSPLHF
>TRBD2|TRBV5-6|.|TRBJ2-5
TGTGCCAGCAGCTTGGTAATAGCGGGGGTAGAGACCCAGTACTTC
CASSLVIAGVETQYF
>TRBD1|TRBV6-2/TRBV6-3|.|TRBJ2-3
TGTGCCAGCAGTTACGGACAGGCTACTACCACAGATACGCAGTATTTT
CASSYGQATTTDTQYF
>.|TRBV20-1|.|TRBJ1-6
TGCAGTGCTCTCCCCATTGGCGGCGGCCCAAATTCACCCCTCCACTTT
CSALPIGGGPNSPLHF
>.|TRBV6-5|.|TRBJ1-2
TGTGCCAGCGGCCCCCGGGACGGGCGGCTCTATGGCTACACCTTC
CASGPRDGRLYGYTF
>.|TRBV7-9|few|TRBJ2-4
TGTGCCAGCAGCTTTAGGACGGAGGATCAGTACTTC
CASSFRTEDQYF
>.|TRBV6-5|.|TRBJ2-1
TGTGCCAGCAGTTACGAGGGGCGAACCTACAATGAGCAGTTCTTC
CASSYEGRTYNEQFF
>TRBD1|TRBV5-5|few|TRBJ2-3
TGTGCCAGCAGCTTGGCCCCGGGACAGGGTGTCTACGAGCAGTACTTT
CASSLAPGQGVYEQYF
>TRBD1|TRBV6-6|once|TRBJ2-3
TGTGCCAGCGAAGGGGGCCGAGATACGCAGTATTTT
CASEGGRDTQYF
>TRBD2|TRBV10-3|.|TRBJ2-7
TGTGCCATCAGGCCCGGGACTAGCGGGGGGACTTATACCTACGAGCAGTACTTC
CAIRPGTSGGTYTYEQYF
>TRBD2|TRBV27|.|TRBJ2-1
TGTGCCAGCAGTTCGGGAAACGGATTAGCGGGGGATTTCTACAATGAGCAGTTCTTC
CASSSGNGLAGDFYNEQFF